The 31 T cell receptor beta chains below were found in one sample sequenced in a study of blood T cell repertoires in COVID-19. The method was immunoSEQ multiplex PCR; TCRdb's version includes in-frame clones alone and lacks a portion of them. The table records about 180,000 clones, almost 80% of them present only once. The sequencing input was peripheral blood. The receptors come from an older woman with acute or convalescent COVID-19.

The V gene is TRBV13, the J gene TRBJ2-7, with D unclear. Germline V gives CDR1 PRHDT, CDR2 FYEKMQ (reference sequence). The CDR3 length is 12 residues. V was shortened by 3 bases and J by 2 bases, with 5 bases between the two germline ends. CDR3: CASSFLTYEQYF. CDR3 DNA sequence: TGTGCCAGCAGCTTCCTTACCTACGAGCAGTACTTC.

The CDR3 DNA reads as TGTGCCAGCAGCTTGCGGCAGGGAATTGGCTACACCTTC. It encodes CASSLRQGIGYTF. V usage is TRBV5-8 and J usage is TRBJ1-2, with TRBD1 as a possible D gene (5 bases). The V end lost 1 base, the J end lost 7 bases, and 11 bases lay between the germline ends. In germline, CDR1 is SGHTS, CDR2 YDEGEE. This CDR3 comprises 13 residues.

This clone was observed once. The chain joins TRBV6-5 to TRBJ2-1; perhaps TRBD1 as D (6 bases). Germline V CDR1 and CDR2: MNHEY, SVGAGI. The V end lost 5 bases, the J end lost 0 bases, and 11 bases lay between the germline ends. The CDR3 loop spans 15 amino acids. CDR3 sequence (DNA): TGTGCCAGCAGTAACCAGGGGAGCTCCTACAATGAGCAGTTCTTC. Its translation is CASSNQGSSYNEQFF.

The chain recombines TRBV19 with TRBJ2-1; 9 bases are shared with TRBD2. There are 15 residues in the CDR3. The V and J ends lost 4 bases and 2 bases, in that order; junction bases with no gene match: 3. Germline V gives CDR1 LNHDA, CDR2 SQIVND (reference sequence). The CDR3 nucleotides read TGTGCCAGTAGTACGGGGACTAGCACCTACAATGAGCAGTTCTTC. Translating it yields CASSTGTSTYNEQFF.

The chain combines TRBV6-1 with TRBJ2-7; tentatively, D is TRBD1 (5 bases). CDR3 size: 14 residues. V was clipped by 3 bases and J by 3 bases, with 12 bases between them. CDR1 is MNHNS, CDR2 SASEGT, per germline. The CDR3 spells CASSDQGHYYEQYF. The DNA for the CDR3 is TGTGCCAGCAGTGATCAGGGCCACTACTACGAGCAGTACTTC.

The chain employs TRBV19 and TRBJ2-7; TRBD2 matches 14 bases. Germline V CDR1 and CDR2: LNHDA, SQIVND (reference sequence). This CDR3 contains 18 residues. The J segment lost 7 bases and the V segment lost 6 bases, leaving 17 bases of the junction unmatched. The CDR3 DNA follows: TGTGCCAGTAGCCCGGGACTAGCGGGAGAATTTACTACGGGAGAGCAGTACTTC. Protein product: CASSPGLAGEFTTGEQYF.

The rearrangement links TRBV28 to TRBJ2-6, with 7 bases aligning to TRBD2. Trimming at V came to 6 bases and at J to 2 bases, leaving 10 bases not matched to a gene. Germline CDR1 and CDR2: MDHEN and SYDVKM. This CDR3 has 17 residues. This CDR3 is CASSRGGGAAGANVLTF. CDR3 in DNA: TGTGCCAGCAGCCGGGGCGGGGGTGCGGCTGGGGCCAACGTCCTGACTTTC.

This clone turned up a few times. This sequence joins TRBV7-9 and TRBJ2-1, with D possibly TRBD1 on 6 matching bases. CDR3 length: 14 residues. The germline gives CDR1 SEHNR, CDR2 FQNEAQ (reference sequence). V dropped 4 bases and J dropped 7 bases, with 14 bases sitting between them. Here the CDR3 DNA reads TGTGCCAGCAGCTCAATCAGGGGAATGAATGAGCAGTTCTTC. Its protein is CASSSIRGMNEQFF.

This chain joins TRBV7-6 and TRBJ2-1, with 15 bases lining up with TRBD2. Germline CDR1 reads SGHVS; CDR2 reads FNYEAQ. The CDR3 loop spans 15 amino acids. With V trimmed by 2 bases and J by 10 bases, 3 bases remained unmatched. The CDR3 bases are TGTGCCAGCAGCTTAAGCGGGACTAGCGGGAGGGAGCAGTTCTTC. Translated: CASSLSGTSGREQFF.

This chain connects TRBV19 to TRBJ1-4; D call uncertain. Trimming left V 9 bases short and J 7 bases short, with 24 bases between. This CDR3 has 16 amino acids. Germline lookup yields CDR1 LNHDA and CDR2 SQIVND (reference sequence). The CDR3 DNA follows: TGTGCCAGCTTACCAGGAGTCACTGGGCGGGTTGAAAAACTGTTTTTT. This gives the protein CASLPGVTGRVEKLFF.

In its sample, this clone was seen a few times. The chain has TRBV2 and TRBJ2-1; TRBD2 aligns across 14 bases. CDR1 and CDR2 (germline): SNHLY, FYNNEI. V lost 7 bases, J lost 7 bases, and 9 bases stayed unmatched. The CDR3 spans 16 residues. The CDR3 protein is CASTPGLAGESNEQFF. The DNA of the CDR3 is TGTGCCAGCACGCCGGGACTAGCGGGAGAAAGTAATGAGCAGTTCTTC. Full variable domain (outside the CDR3, taken from reference TRBV2 and TRBJ2-1): EPEVTQTPSHQVTQMGQEVILRCVPISNHLYFYWYRQILGQKVEFLVSFYNNEISEKSEIFDDQFSVERPDGSNFTLKIRSTKLEDSAMYFCASTPGLAGESNEQFFGPGTRLTVL.

Of note for this clone: A junction end diverges from the germline sequence, so it may reflect a read error. The rearrangement uses TRBV29-1 and TRBJ2-1, with 8 bases matching TRBD1. CDR1 SQVTM and CDR2 ANQGSEA come from the germline V gene. CDR3 length: 17 amino acids. CDR3: CSVARKTGTGTYSEQFF. The CDR3, as DNA: TGCAGCGTTGCTCGAAAGACCGGGACAGGAACCTACAGTGAGCAGTTCTTC.

This clone was recorded once. This chain joins TRBV24-1 and TRBJ2-6; D call uncertain. Trimming pared 2 bases from V and 0 bases from J, leaving 4 bases between. Looked up from germline, CDR1 is KGHDR and CDR2 is SFDVKD. The CDR3 spans 15 residues. CDR3 in amino acids: CATSDSISGANVLTF. DNA for the CDR3: TGTGCCACCAGTGATTCCATCTCTGGGGCCAACGTCCTGACTTTC.

This clone was found a few times. The chain employs TRBV7-9 and TRBJ2-2, with D maybe TRBD2 (5 bases). The CDR3 is 14 amino acids. The V gene lost 11 bases and the J gene lost 4 bases, with 17 bases spanning the gap. Germline V gene sequence: CDR1 SEHNR, CDR2 FQNEAQ (reference sequence). The CDR3 bases are TGTGCCCTCGGGGTCAGACTGCGCACCGGGGAGCTGTTTTTT. Translating gives CALGVRLRTGELFF.

This chain connects TRBV24-1 to TRBJ2-3, with TRBD2 matching 9 bases. The J segment lost 1 base and the V segment lost 4 bases, leaving 5 bases of the junction unmatched. The CDR3 totals 16 residues. The germline V gene encodes CDR1 KGHDR and CDR2 SFDVKD. The CDR3 nucleotides read TGTGCCACCAGTGACACAGCGGGAGGACGCACAGATACGCAGTATTTT. It encodes CATSDTAGGRTDTQYF.

The chain combines TRBV19 with TRBJ2-3, with TRBD2 matching over 7 bases. Germline V CDR1 and CDR2: LNHDA, SQIVND (reference sequence). The CDR3 consists of 15 residues. Trimming cost V 3 bases and J 4 bases; bases outside gene matches: 7. CDR3 in amino acids: CASSIRGRGPDTQYF. The DNA for the CDR3 is TGTGCCAGTAGTATCCGCGGGAGAGGGCCAGATACGCAGTATTTT. The full variable domain, rest sourced from reference TRBV19 and TRBJ2-3, is DGGITQSPKYLFRKEGQNVTLSCEQNLNHDAMYWYRQDPGQGLRLIYYSQIVNDFQKGDIAEGYSVSREKKESFPLTVTSAQKNPTAFYLCASSIRGRGPDTQYFGPGTRLTVL.

This clone was seen only a few times. This rearrangement joins TRBV7-6 to TRBJ2-4; 8 positions agree with TRBD2. V trimming: 5 bases; J trimming: 1 base; junction bases outside the gene matches: 13. Germline V gene data show CDR1 as SGHVS and CDR2 as FNYEAQ. This CDR3 contains 18 residues. Here the CDR3 DNA reads TGTGCCAGCAGCCCCGGACTAGCTCGCTCGGTGGCCAAAAACATTCAGTACTTC. It translates to CASSPGLARSVAKNIQYF.

The J gene is TRBJ1-4, the V gene TRBV27; tentative D call: TRBD1 (5 bases). The V end was cut by 4 bases, the J end by 7 bases, with 13 bases between. The CDR3 is made up of 14 amino acids. Germline V CDR1 and CDR2: MNHEY, SMNVEV (reference sequence). The CDR3 reads CASSSGLSSEKLFF. The CDR3 DNA follows: TGTGCCAGCAGTTCAGGGTTATCGAGTGAAAAACTGTTTTTT.

V gene TRBV15 combines with J gene TRBJ2-7; 7 bases line up with TRBD1. Germline V gene sequence: CDR1 LNHNV, CDR2 YYDKDF (reference sequence). V shed 0 bases and J 3 bases; nucleotides not matched to a gene: 5. The CDR3 has 15 residues. CDR3 DNA: TGTGCCACCAGCAGAGATGTGGGACAGAACTACGAGCAGTACTTC. Translating it yields CATSRDVGQNYEQYF.

The chain carries TRBV29-1 and TRBJ2-1, with D maybe TRBD2 (5 bases). Trimming stripped 5 bases from V and 2 bases from J, with 13 bases between. Germline V gene lookup returns CDR1 SQVTM and CDR2 ANQGSEA. CDR3 length: 14 amino acids. The CDR3 sequence: CSVRGSPPYNEQFF. CDR3 nucleotide sequence: TGCAGCGTTCGAGGGAGTCCCCCCTACAATGAGCAGTTCTTC.

This clone was picked up one time. The CDR3 bases are TGTGCCAGCAGTTCCCGACTAGAGGGACGGGAGACCCAGTACTTC. Its translation: CASSSRLEGRETQYF. This chain connects TRBV2 to TRBJ2-5, with TRBD2 as a possible D gene (6 bases). V lost 5 bases and J 5 bases, leaving 18 bases between the germline ends. The CDR3 is made up of 15 amino acids. Germline CDR1 reads SNHLY; CDR2 reads FYNNEI.

For the CDR3, the DNA is TGTGCCAGCAGTTACCGGCTAGCGGGAGATACGCAGTATTTT. Its protein is CASSYRLAGDTQYF. The chain is built from TRBV6-6 and TRBJ2-3, with 8 positions matching TRBD2. The CDR3 is made up of 14 amino acids. Germline-derived CDR1 and CDR2 are MNHNY and SVGAGI (reference sequence). The V segment lost 2 bases and the J segment 5 bases; nucleotides outside the gene matches: 3.

The V and J genes are TRBV5-1 and TRBJ2-7; TRBD2 matches 8 bases. Germline V CDR1 and CDR2: SGHRS, YFSETQ. The CDR3 contains 16 residues. The trim removed 2 bases at V and 0 bases at J, leaving 7 bases unmatched. CDR3 in DNA: TGCGCCAGCAGCTTCAGGACCGGGACTAGCTCCTACGAGCAGTACTTC. Translated, it gives CASSFRTGTSSYEQYF.

The genes are TRBV30 and TRBJ2-6; D remains unclear. The CDR3 runs to 14 residues. Germline loops: CDR1 GTSNPN, CDR2 SVGIG (reference sequence). Deletions cut 2 bases from V and 0 bases from J, with 5 bases between. DNA of the CDR3: TGTGCCTGGAGTCTGGCCTCTGGGGCCAACGTCCTGACTTTC. Translated: CAWSLASGANVLTF.

The rearrangement uses TRBV11-2 and TRBJ2-1; 10 bases are a match to TRBD2. V shed 5 bases, J shed 7 bases, and the junction held 11 bases outside the gene matches. Per germline, CDR1 SGHAT and CDR2 FQNNGV. There are 16 residues in the CDR3. The CDR3 region has the DNA TGTGCCAGCAGCCTACAGCCAGGACTAGCGGTGAATGAGCAGTTCTTC. Its protein product is CASSLQPGLAVNEQFF. Full variable domain (missing parts from reference TRBV11-2 and TRBJ2-1): EAGVAQSPRYKIIEKRQSVAFWCNPISGHATLYWYQQILGQGPKLLIQFQNNGVVDDSQLPKDRFSAERLKGVDSTLKIQPAKLEDSAVYLCASSLQPGLAVNEQFFGPGTRLTVL.

CDR3 sequence reads: CASSFTAATQYF. The CDR3 DNA follows: TGTGCCAGCAGTTTCACAGCTGCTACGCAGTATTTT. The chain couples TRBV28 to TRBJ2-3; D unresolved. Per germline, CDR1 MDHEN and CDR2 SYDVKM. Deletions cut 3 bases from V and 8 bases from J, with 9 bases between. The CDR3 is 12 residues long.

This clone was counted only a few times. V is TRBV5-1 and J is TRBJ2-3, with D maybe TRBD2 (5 bases). V was clipped by 0 bases and J by 3 bases, with 8 bases between them. This CDR3 region has 14 residues. Germline V gene sequence: CDR1 SGHRS, CDR2 YFSETQ. The CDR3 loop reads CASSLGGSTDTQYF. The CDR3 region has the DNA TGCGCCAGCAGCTTGGGTGGGAGTACAGATACGCAGTATTTT.

The chain recombines TRBV18 with TRBJ2-5, with 7 nucleotides matching TRBD1. This CDR3 spans 12 amino acids. Germline-derived CDR1 and CDR2 are KGHSH and LQKENI. Trimming cost V 6 bases and J 3 bases; bases outside gene matches: 1. The CDR3, as DNA: TGTGCCAGCTCCGGGACAGAAGAGACCCAGTACTTC. It yields the protein CASSGTEETQYF.

The chain employs TRBV29-1 and TRBJ1-2; 10 bases map to TRBD1. The CDR3 totals 12 residues. V shed 8 bases and J 6 bases; nucleotides not matched to a gene: 6. Germline CDR1 is SQVTM and CDR2 is ANQGSEA. This chain's CDR3 is CSSVGQGDGYTF. CDR3 DNA: TGCAGCTCAGTAGGACAGGGGGATGGCTACACCTTC.

The rearrangement uses TRBV7-9 and TRBJ2-2; 9 positions match TRBD2. With V trimmed by 1 base and J by 3 bases, 3 bases remained unmatched. The germline V gene has CDR1 SEHNR and CDR2 FQNEAQ (reference sequence). This CDR3 has 16 residues. The chain's CDR3 is CASSLEGTSHTGELFF. In DNA, the CDR3 is TGTGCCAGCAGCTTAGAGGGGACTAGCCACACCGGGGAGCTGTTTTTT.

This clone was detected a few times. The rearrangement links TRBV7-9 to TRBJ2-7; 7 nucleotides agree with TRBD1. Germline CDR1 reads SEHNR; CDR2 reads FQNEAQ (reference sequence). The CDR3 contains 14 residues. V trimming: 5 bases; J trimming: 2 bases; junction bases outside the gene matches: 6. The DNA of the CDR3 is TGTGCCAGCAGCATAGGACAGGCCGCCTACGAGCAGTACTTC. Encoded protein: CASSIGQAAYEQYF.